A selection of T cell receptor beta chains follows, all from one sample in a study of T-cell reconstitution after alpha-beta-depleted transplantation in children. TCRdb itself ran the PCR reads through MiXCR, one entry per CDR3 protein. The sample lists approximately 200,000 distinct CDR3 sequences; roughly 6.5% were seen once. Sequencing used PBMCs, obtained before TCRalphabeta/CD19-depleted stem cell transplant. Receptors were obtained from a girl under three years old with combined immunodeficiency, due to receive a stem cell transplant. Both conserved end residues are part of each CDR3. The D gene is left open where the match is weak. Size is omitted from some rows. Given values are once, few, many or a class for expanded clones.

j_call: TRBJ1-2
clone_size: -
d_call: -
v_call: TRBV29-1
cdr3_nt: TGCAGCGCCGTTACAGTGAACTATGGCTACACCTTC
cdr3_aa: CSAVTVNYGYTF

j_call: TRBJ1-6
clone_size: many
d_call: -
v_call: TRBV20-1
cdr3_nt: TGCAGTGCCAGGCGGGAGAGTTCACCCCTCCACTTT
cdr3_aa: CSARRESSPLHF

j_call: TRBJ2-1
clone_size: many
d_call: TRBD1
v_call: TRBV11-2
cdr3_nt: TGTGCCAGCAGCTTAGAGGTGGTGACAGGGGGCCCTGAGCAGTTCTTC
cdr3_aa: CASSLEVVTGGPEQFF

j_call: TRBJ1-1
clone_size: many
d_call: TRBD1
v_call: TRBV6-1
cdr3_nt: TGTGCCAGCAGGCGGACAGGAGTGAACACTGAAGCTTTCTTT
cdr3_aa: CASRRTGVNTEAFF

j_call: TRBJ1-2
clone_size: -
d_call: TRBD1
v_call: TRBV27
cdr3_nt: TGTGCCAGCAGTTTCACAGGGGGCAACTATGGCTACACCTTC
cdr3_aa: CASSFTGGNYGYTF

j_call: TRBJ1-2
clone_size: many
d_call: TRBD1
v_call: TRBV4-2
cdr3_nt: TGTGCCAGCAGCCCACAGACAGAGACAGGGAGTGGCTACACCTTC
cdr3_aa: CASSPQTETGSGYTF

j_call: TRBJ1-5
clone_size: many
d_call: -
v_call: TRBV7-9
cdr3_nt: TGTGCCAGCAGCTTATCCGAGGGTGCCTATAGCAATCAGCCCCAGCATTTT
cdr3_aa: CASSLSEGAYSNQPQHF

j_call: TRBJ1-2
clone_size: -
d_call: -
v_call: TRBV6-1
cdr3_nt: TGTGCCAGCAGACCCCAGGGGACCTATGGCTACACCTTC
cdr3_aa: CASRPQGTYGYTF

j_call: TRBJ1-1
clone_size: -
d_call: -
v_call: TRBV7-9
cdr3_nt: TGTGCCAGCAGCAATCGCGGGTGGGAGGCCGGCCGGGAGGCTTTCTTT
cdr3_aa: CASSNRGWEAGREAFF

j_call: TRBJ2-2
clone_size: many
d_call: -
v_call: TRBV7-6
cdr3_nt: TGTGCCAGCAGCTCCCTTACTTTGACAGTCACCGGGGAGCTGTTTTTT
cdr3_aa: CASSSLTLTVTGELFF

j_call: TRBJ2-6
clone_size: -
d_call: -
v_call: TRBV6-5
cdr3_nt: TGTGCCAGCAGTTATAGAGCAGGGAGCAGCTCTGGGGCCAACGTCCTGACTTTC
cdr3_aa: CASSYRAGSSSGANVLTF

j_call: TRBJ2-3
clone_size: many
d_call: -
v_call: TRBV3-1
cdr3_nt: TGTGCCAGCAGCCAAGAGGACACAGATACGCAGTATTTT
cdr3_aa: CASSQEDTDTQYF

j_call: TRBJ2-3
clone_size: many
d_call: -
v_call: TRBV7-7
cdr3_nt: TGTGCCAGCAGCTTTTCGGGAACCACAGATACGCAGTATTTT
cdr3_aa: CASSFSGTTDTQYF

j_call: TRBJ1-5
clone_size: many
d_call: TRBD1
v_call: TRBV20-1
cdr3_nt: TGCAGTGCTGGACAGGGGGCGGGTCAGCCCCAGCATTTT
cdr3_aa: CSAGQGAGQPQHF

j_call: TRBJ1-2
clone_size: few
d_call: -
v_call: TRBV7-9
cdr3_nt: TGTGCCAGCAGCTTTTCAGGGACCGCAACTAACTATGGCTACACCTTC
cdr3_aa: CASSFSGTATNYGYTF

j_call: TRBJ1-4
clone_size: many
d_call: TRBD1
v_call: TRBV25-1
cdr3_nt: TGTGCCAGCAGTGAATTCGGGGGACAGGGTAATGAAAAACTGTTTTTT
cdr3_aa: CASSEFGGQGNEKLFF

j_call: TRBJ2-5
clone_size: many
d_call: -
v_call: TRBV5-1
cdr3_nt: TGCGCCAGCAGCTTGGACCCATCGGAGACCCAGTACTTC
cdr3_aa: CASSLDPSETQYF